These 21 T cell receptor beta chains came from one sample sequenced in a study of T-cell memory formation after mild COVID-19. One entry per CDR3 protein results from TCRdb running MiXCR on the 5' RACE reads. The data hold hundreds of thousands of distinct CDR3 sequences, with roughly 15% observed a single time. The sequenced sample consisted of PBMCs or a T cell subset sorted from them (not recorded which). Receptor source: a man between 18 and 35 years old who had mild COVID-19 (a few samples of this study predate the infection). Cell type and time point are not known.

This chain connects TRBV12-5 to TRBJ1-4; D gene uncertain. CDR1 LGHNT and CDR2 FRNRAP come from the germline V gene. The CDR3 totals 12 residues. V was shortened by 5 bases and J by 12 bases, with 13 bases between the two germline ends. This chain's CDR3 is CASGPTGRELFF. Here the CDR3 DNA reads TGTGCTAGTGGTCCGACCGGACGGGAACTGTTTTTT.

The chain links TRBV20-1 to TRBJ1-5; 10 bases fit TRBD1. The CDR3 totals 15 residues. After removal of 7 bases from V and 6 bases from J, the junction contained 12 bases not matched to a gene. In germline, CDR1 is DFQATT, CDR2 SNEGSKA (reference sequence). The CDR3 loop reads CSGHGGTGEGQPQHF. CDR3 bases: TGCAGTGGACATGGCGGGACAGGGGAGGGTCAGCCCCAGCATTTT.

The CDR3, as DNA: TGTGCCAGCAGTGGGTTGGGGGTTCAGGCTTTCTTT. Its translation is CASSGLGVQAFF. The rearrangement uses TRBV2 and TRBJ1-1, with a tentative D call TRBD1 (5 bases). The CDR3 runs to 12 residues. V was shortened by 4 bases and J by 11 bases, with 14 bases between the two germline ends. CDR1 is SNHLY and CDR2 is FYNNEI in the germline V gene.

This sequence joins TRBV19 and TRBJ2-7, with 9 nucleotides matching TRBD1. This CDR3 has 15 amino acids. V lost 4 bases, J lost 1 base, and 5 bases stayed unmatched. The V gene's germline CDR1 is LNHDA and CDR2 SQIVND (reference sequence). CDR3 loop: CASSTGQGRSYEQYV. The CDR3, as DNA: TGTGCCAGTAGTACGGGACAGGGACGATCCTACGAGCAGTACGTC.

Only a few counts were recorded for this clonotype. The V and J genes are TRBV4-1 and TRBJ2-3; TRBD2 matches at 7 bases. V gave up 5 bases and J gave up 2 bases; unmatched junction bases: 7. Germline V lookup: CDR1 MGHRA, CDR2 YSYEKL. CDR3 length equals 15 residues. The CDR3 loop reads CASSSAGMNTDTQYF. The CDR3 bases are TGCGCCAGCAGCTCAGCGGGAATGAACACAGATACGCAGTATTTT.

This clonotype occurred many times. This sequence joins TRBV7-2 and TRBJ2-4, with D perhaps TRBD1 (6 bases). Trimming pared 0 bases from V and 8 bases from J, leaving 11 bases between. Germline assignment: CDR1 SGHTA and CDR2 FQGNSA. CDR3 size: 14 residues. For the CDR3, the DNA is TGTGCCAGCAGCTTAGCCGCAGGGGTGGACATTCAGTACTTC. Its protein is CASSLAAGVDIQYF.

There are a few counts of this clonotype. The CDR3 sequence is CASSLRGIASLEAFF. CDR3 sequence (DNA): TGTGCCAGCAGCTTACGGGGAATTGCGTCACTTGAAGCTTTCTTT. The genes are TRBV7-8 and TRBJ1-1; no firm D call. From germline, CDR1 is SGHVS and CDR2 FQNEAQ. V gave up 2 bases and J gave up 7 bases, with 17 bases separating them. The CDR3 is made up of 15 amino acids.

The chain uses TRBV5-1 and TRBJ2-1; 8 bases fit TRBD2. The CDR3 covers 16 residues. J lost 5 bases, V lost 0 bases, and 7 bases had no gene match. Germline V gives CDR1 SGHRS, CDR2 YFSETQ. The CDR3 DNA reads as TGCGCCAGCAGCTTGGCGGGTCGGGGGGGCCACAATGAGCAGTTCTTC. Protein product: CASSLAGRGGHNEQFF.

The rearrangement joins TRBV9 to TRBJ2-1, with 9 bases aligning to TRBD2. This CDR3 has 16 residues. Trimming at V came to 3 bases and at J to 1 base, leaving 5 bases not matched to a gene. Germline lookup yields CDR1 SGDLS and CDR2 YYNGEE. The CDR3 region is CASSGGSGGSYNEQFF. The CDR3 DNA follows: TGTGCCAGCAGCGGAGGTAGCGGGGGTTCCTACAATGAGCAGTTCTTC. The whole variable domain, remainder taken from reference TRBV9 and TRBJ2-1, is DSGVTQTPKHLITATGQRVTLRCSPRSGDLSVYWYQQSLDQGLQFLIQYYNGEERAKGNILERFSAQQFPDLHSELNLSSLELGDSALYFCASSGGSGGSYNEQFFGPGTRLTVL.

This clonotype was recorded at least ten times. This sequence joins TRBV5-1 and TRBJ1-6; no reliable D call. Germline V gene data show CDR1 as SGHRS and CDR2 as YFSETQ. V was clipped by 0 bases and J by 5 bases, with 12 bases between them. This CDR3 has 16 amino acids. The CDR3 sequence is CASSLAGPENNSPLHF. The CDR3 DNA reads as TGCGCCAGCAGCTTGGCCGGTCCAGAAAATAATTCACCCCTCCACTTT.

This clonotype was counted only a few times. Sequence at one end of the junction differs from germline and may be a read error. This rearrangement joins TRBV5-5 to TRBJ1-6; TRBD1 might be the D (5 bases). The CDR3 extends over 14 amino acids. The germline gives CDR1 SGHKS, CDR2 YYEKEE (reference sequence). This chain's CDR3 is CASSPGSHKSPLHF. The CDR3 nucleotides read TGTGCCAGCAGCCCAGGGTCACATAAGTCACCCCTCCACTTT.

There are a few counts of this clonotype. This sequence joins TRBV7-6 and TRBJ2-5; TRBD1 might be the D (6 bases). V lost 5 bases and J lost 2, with 12 bases in between. This CDR3 contains 14 residues. The germline V gene encodes CDR1 SGHVS and CDR2 FNYEAQ. CDR3 coding DNA: TGTGCCAGCAGCCCACTACAGGGTCAAGAGACCCAGTACTTC. It is translated as CASSPLQGQETQYF.

The chain joins TRBV10-1 to TRBJ2-4; D gene uncertain. CDR3 length: 14 amino acids. Trimming cost V 0 bases and J 6 bases, with 9 bases left between them. Per the germline V gene, CDR1 is WNHNN and CDR2 is SYGVQD (reference sequence). The CDR3 DNA reads as TGCGCCAGCAGTGAGTCCGGCAGGCCAAACATTCAGTACTTC. This sequence encodes CASSESGRPNIQYF.

The CDR3 sequence is CASRNRDISSYNEQFF. The CDR3 bases are TGTGCCAGCAGAAACCGGGACATAAGCTCCTACAATGAGCAGTTCTTC. The chain is built from TRBV6-1 and TRBJ2-1; possibly TRBD1 for D (6 bases). From germline, CDR1 is MNHNS and CDR2 SASEGT. V dropped 6 bases and J dropped 0 bases, with 15 bases sitting between them. The CDR3 contains 16 residues.

The rearrangement uses TRBV9 and TRBJ2-2, with D perhaps assigned TRBD1 or TRBD2 (5 bases each). This CDR3 region has 16 residues. Germline V gene lookup returns CDR1 SGDLS and CDR2 YYNGEE. Trimming took off 0 bases at V and 1 base at J, with 10 bases between the two ends. CDR3 region: CASSVVGEWNTGELFF. The CDR3 DNA is TGTGCCAGCAGCGTAGTAGGGGAGTGGAACACCGGGGAGCTGTTTTTT.

This clonotype has a handful of counts. The chain joins TRBV4-3 to TRBJ2-7; 7 nucleotides line up with TRBD1. Germline V lookup: CDR1 LGHNA, CDR2 YSLEER. CDR3 length: 16 residues. After removal of 1 base from V and 6 bases from J, the junction contained 12 bases not matched to a gene. The DNA for the CDR3 is TGCGCCAGCAGCCAAGGGGCCGACAGGGATCCCCTCGAGCAGTACTTC. Residues: CASSQGADRDPLEQYF.

This rearrangement joins TRBV29-1 to TRBJ2-7; 8 bases fit TRBD1. V gave up 6 bases and J gave up 1 base; unmatched junction bases: 2. The germline gives CDR1 SQVTM, CDR2 ANQGSEA. CDR3 length: 12 amino acids. CDR3 bases: TGCAGCGTCGGGACAGGATCCTACGAGCAGTACTTC. Residues: CSVGTGSYEQYF.

This clonotype appeared many times. V gene TRBV5-1 combines with J gene TRBJ2-3; 8 bases agree with TRBD1. With 4 bases clipped from V and 4 bases from J, the junction kept 8 bases outside the gene matches. Germline CDR1 and CDR2: SGHRS and YFSETQ. This CDR3 has 15 amino acids. The CDR3 DNA sequence: TGCGCCAGCAGCCCCCGGACAGGGATATCAGATACGCAGTATTTT. This sequence encodes CASSPRTGISDTQYF.

The chain joins TRBV12-3 or TRBV12-4 to TRBJ2-3, with TRBD1 matching 9 bases. The CDR3 is made up of 16 amino acids. The junction had 10 bases not matched to a gene; V was cut back by 5 bases and J by 4 bases. The DNA of the CDR3 is TGTGCCAGCAGTCCACCCACGGGACAGGGAGCAGATACGCAGTATTTT. Amino acids: CASSPPTGQGADTQYF.

This clonotype was recorded many times. The chain recombines TRBV7-6 with TRBJ1-1; D is ambiguous. Trimming pared 1 base from V and 4 bases from J, leaving 10 bases between. CDR3 length equals 14 residues. Germline loops: CDR1 SGHVS, CDR2 FNYEAQ. CDR3 protein: CASSLEGIGTEAFF. The CDR3 coding sequence is TGTGCCAGCAGCTTAGAAGGGATCGGCACTGAAGCTTTCTTT.

This clonotype has more than one count but fewer than ten. The chain is built from TRBV12-3 or TRBV12-4 and TRBJ2-3, with TRBD1 as a possible D gene (5 bases). Trimming removed 6 bases from V and 2 bases from J, with 9 bases in between. This CDR3 contains 13 residues. CDR3: CASSPRATDTQYF. The CDR3 DNA reads as TGTGCCAGCAGCCCCAGGGCCACAGATACGCAGTATTTT.